This T cell receptor delta chain is drawn from a study of Vδ1+ human thymocytes. Broader study findings: Thymic delta-chain repertoires held approximately 19% Vdelta2 sequences and few Vdelta3, despite high sort purity. Thymic TRG and TRD repertoires appeared highly polyclonal, with Gaussian CDR3 length distributions.

Comment on this clone: Its antigen is not identified.

RNA was extracted from the cells and then reverse transcribed. Multiplex PCR used pooled V-gene forward primers and a constant-region reverse primer to amplify CDR3s. TCRdb re-identified clones in the multiplex PCR reads via CATT. The sample holds about 73,000 delta-chain clones; around 34% are singletons and the top ten take under 0.3%. The CDR3 loop spans 22 amino acids. After removal of 5 bases from V and 0 bases from J, the junction contained 23 bases not matched to a gene. Per germline, CDR1 TSWWSYY and CDR2 QGS. After alphabeta T cell depletion, CD3+ Vdelta1+ Vdelta2- thymocytes were sorted. Purity of the sorted Vdelta1+ thymocytes ranged from 98% to 99.6%.

The V gene is TRDV1, the J gene TRDJ1, with 11 bases matching TRDD3. The sequence was collected from a boy younger than two who had congenital heart surgery. The sample comprised Vdelta1+ gamma-delta thymocytes from the thymus. The subset here: FACS-sorted CD3+ TCRalphabeta- TCRVdelta1+ TCRVdelta2- thymocytes. The CDR3, as DNA: TGTGCTCTTGGGTTTTCCCACTTCCTACGTCGTGGGGGATACGGGGACACCGATAAACTCATCTTT. Its protein product is CALGFSHFLRRGGYGDTDKLIF.